The TCR beta chain under discussion was sequenced for a study of T cells in Graves' hyperthyroidism and ophthalmopathy. The study's findings and limits: Median prediction lead before ophthalmopathy onset was about 6.3 months with the model.

The TCR beta CDR3 regions underwent amplification using RNA transcripts as the source. In the first-round RT-PCR of the TCR CDR3, the HTBI primer set was used. TCRdb ran MiXCR on the multiplex PCR reads and lists one entry per CDR3 protein. This table has fewer than 500,000 distinct CDR3 sequences, roughly 13% appearing once. The study enrolled patients aged 18 to 65 with newly diagnosed hyperthyroidism of under 2 months' duration. This CDR3 has 14 amino acids. Germline values: CDR1 KGHSH, CDR2 LQKENI. The V and J ends lost 5 bases and 5 bases, in that order; junction bases with no gene match: 7. Of note for this clonotype: Its target is unknown.

The V and J genes are TRBV18 and TRBJ1-2; 8 bases map to TRBD1. The sample was blood. The TCR comes from a man aged 25-45 years with Graves' hyperthyroidism that later progressed to Graves' ophthalmopathy. CDR3 bases: TGTGCCAGCTCAACCCGGACAGGGCCGTATGGCTACACCTTC. This gives the protein CASSTRTGPYGYTF.